The 6 T cell receptor beta chains reported below all come from one sample, sequenced in a study of T cells in Graves' hyperthyroidism and ophthalmopathy. Amplification of TCR beta CDR3 regions used RNA as the template. The study used the HTBI primer set for a first-round RT-PCR of the TCR CDR3. TCRdb re-analysed the multiplex PCR reads in MiXCR, keeping a single row per CDR3 protein. Seen here are 550,000 to 800,000 distinct CDR3 sequences, over 15% observed once, and the top ten hold around 7.7%. Specimen: blood. The source is a man between 18 and 29 years old with Graves' hyperthyroidism.

This chain connects TRBV18 to TRBJ2-1; TRBD2 matches 12 bases. CDR1 is KGHSH, CDR2 LQKENI, per germline. J lost 7 bases, V lost 3 bases, and 10 bases had no gene match. This CDR3 region has 17 residues. The CDR3 coding sequence is TGTGCCAGCTCACCCCCTAGCGGGAGGGCCCGAAGGAATGAGCAGTTCTTC. Translating gives CASSPPSGRARRNEQFF.

This clonotype was found many times. V gene TRBV28 combines with J gene TRBJ1-2; no clear D. The CDR3 length is 14 residues. Trimming left V 6 bases short and J 6 bases short, with 17 bases between. Germline V gene data show CDR1 as MDHEN and CDR2 as SYDVKM. Here the CDR3 reads CASRDGPTLHGYTF. The CDR3 bases are TGTGCCAGCAGAGATGGGCCTACCCTACATGGCTACACCTTC.

This clonotype showed up just a few times. The V gene is TRBV29-1, the J gene TRBJ2-7; D not certain. CDR3 size: 13 residues. V shed 4 bases and J shed 2 bases, with 12 bases lying between them. CDR1 and CDR2 (germline): SQVTM, ANQGSEA. CDR3 DNA sequence: TGCAGCGTTGCCTTCCCTGGGGCCTACGAGCAGTACTTC. Translation gives CSVAFPGAYEQYF.

V is TRBV6-5 and J is TRBJ1-1, with D possibly TRBD1 on 5 matching bases. The CDR3 is 17 residues long. The V and J ends lost 0 bases and 1 base respectively, with 15 bases between them. CDR1 and CDR2 (germline): MNHEY, SVGAGI. The CDR3 region has the DNA TGTGCCAGCAGTTACTCGAAGGCAGGGATCCCGAACACTGAAGCTTTCTTT. It yields the protein CASSYSKAGIPNTEAFF.

This clonotype has just a few counts. This chain joins TRBV27 and TRBJ1-2; tentative D call: TRBD1 (6 bases). The CDR3 is made up of 14 amino acids. V shed 5 bases and J shed 8 bases, with 18 bases lying between them. Germline V lookup: CDR1 MNHEY, CDR2 SMNVEV (reference sequence). CDR3 residues: CASSRLRQVGGYTF. The CDR3 nucleotides read TGTGCCAGCAGTAGACTACGACAGGTGGGAGGCTACACCTTC.

This clonotype was seen repeatedly, ten times or more. This sequence joins TRBV28 and TRBJ2-1; a weak D match, TRBD2 (5 bases). Between the trimmed V and J ends, which lost 5 bases and 4 bases, there was a span of 9 bases. Germline values: CDR1 MDHEN, CDR2 SYDVKM. The CDR3 covers 13 residues. This CDR3 is CASSHTRYNEQFF. CDR3 nucleotides: TGTGCCAGCAGTCACACTAGATACAATGAGCAGTTCTTC.